One and the same sample provided the 9 T cell receptor beta chains below, sequenced in a study of cytomegalovirus exposure and HLA in healthy donors. It was with 60 Vbeta and 13 Jbeta primers that the PCR ran. Clones were read by immunoSEQ multiplex PCR, and TCRdb kept only the in-frame ones, dropping some. The data show 100,000 to 150,000 clones, 75% to 85% seen once. Sequenced input: PBMCs. Receptors were obtained from a man aged 25-45 years in good health and CMV-seropositive.

This clone was observed a single time. The chain carries TRBV4-2 and TRBJ1-5; D not resolved. The germline V gene has CDR1 LGHNA and CDR2 YNFKEQ. This CDR3 is built from 15 residues. V lost 4 bases to trimming and J lost 0 bases, with 10 bases between them. CDR3 DNA sequence: TGTGCCAGCAGCCTGTCACTCAATAGCAATCAGCCCCAGCATTTT. It yields the protein CASSLSLNSNQPQHF.

The rearrangement uses TRBV28 and TRBJ2-1; TRBD1 matches at 10 bases. The V segment lost 4 bases and the J segment 8 bases; nucleotides outside the gene matches: 14. Germline loops: CDR1 MDHEN, CDR2 SYDVKM. The CDR3 contains 17 residues. CDR3 sequence reads: CASSSLSTGGLTYEQFF. As DNA, the CDR3 is TGTGCCAGCAGTTCACTATCGACAGGGGGCTTGACCTATGAGCAGTTCTTC.

The chain couples TRBV6-5 to TRBJ1-1; tentative D call: TRBD1 (5 bases). Trimming removed 6 bases at V and 4 bases at J, with 12 bases between. Germline V gives CDR1 MNHEY, CDR2 SVGAGI. CDR3 length equals 13 residues. The CDR3 DNA sequence: TGTGCCAGCAGGATTGGGGGGATCACTGAAGCTTTCTTT. Translated: CASRIGGITEAFF.

About this clone: Other DNA sequences in this sample translate to the same CDR3. The chain recombines TRBV27 with TRBJ2-1; D not certain. The CDR3 sequence is 13 residues long. Trimming cost V 6 bases and J 2 bases, with 8 bases left between them. From germline, CDR1 is MNHEY and CDR2 SMNVEV (reference sequence). The CDR3 here is CASSRKPYNEQFF. As DNA, the CDR3 is TGTGCCAGCAGCAGGAAGCCCTACAATGAGCAGTTCTTC.

This clone was counted a single time. The chain links TRBV6-1 to TRBJ1-2; 7 nucleotides align to TRBD1. Germline V CDR1 and CDR2: MNHNS, SASEGT. Trimming at V came to 4 bases and at J to 4 bases, leaving 9 bases not matched to a gene. The CDR3 sequence is 15 residues long. As DNA, the CDR3 is TGTGCCAGCAGTGCACGACAGGGCGAAGTCTATGGCTACACCTTC. Its translation: CASSARQGEVYGYTF.

This clone occurred a few times. V is TRBV7-8 and J is TRBJ2-3, with D perhaps matching TRBD2 (7 bases). This CDR3 spans 18 amino acids. V lost 5 bases and J lost 0, with 21 bases in between. From germline, CDR1 is SGHVS and CDR2 FQNEAQ. CDR3 sequence: CASSQREGGALSTDTQYF. The CDR3 DNA follows: TGTGCCAGCAGCCAGCGGGAAGGGGGAGCCCTTAGCACAGATACGCAGTATTTT.

The genes are TRBV10-3 and TRBJ1-2; TRBD1 matches 7 bases. V lost 11 bases, J lost 3 bases, and 9 bases stayed unmatched. This CDR3 has 13 amino acids. Germline V gene sequence: CDR1 ENHRY, CDR2 SYGVKD. CDR3 region: CAAETGTDYGYTF. Written as DNA, the CDR3 is TGTGCCGCTGAGACAGGGACAGACTATGGCTACACCTTC.

This clone has a single count. For the CDR3, the DNA is TGCGCCAGCATCACAGGACTAGCGGGTAGCAATGAGCAGTTCTTC. Translation gives CASITGLAGSNEQFF. The chain couples TRBV10-2 to TRBJ2-1; TRBD2 aligns across 11 bases. V trimming: 7 bases; J trimming: 6 bases; junction bases outside the gene matches: 8. From germline, CDR1 is WSHSY and CDR2 SAAADI. The CDR3 extends over 15 amino acids.

The chain combines TRBV29-1 with TRBJ2-1; 7 bases fit TRBD2. This CDR3 has 15 residues. Germline V lookup: CDR1 SQVTM, CDR2 ANQGSEA. The CDR3 sequence is CTQTSVTGGYNEQFF. The CDR3, as DNA: TGCACCCAGACGTCCGTCACGGGAGGCTACAATGAGCAGTTCTTC.